A selection of T cell receptor beta chains follows, all from one sample in a study of T cell changes during pregnancy in multiple sclerosis. Only in-frame clones appear in the TCRdb table, and some are missing; sequencing was by immunoSEQ multiplex PCR. This table has nearly 50,000 clones, 94% appearing once. Sequences were derived from CD4+ T cells from peripheral blood mononuclear cells, sampled in the first trimester of pregnancy. The receptors were gathered from a female donor with multiple sclerosis, enrolled in a pregnancy study. Each CDR3 is given with its conserved first and last residue. The D gene is left open where the match is weak. The listing skips clone size in some rows; elsewhere it reads once, few, many or a size class.

V	size	D	J	length	CDR3	DNA
TRBV2	NA	NA	TRBJ1-2	14	CASKKDISNYGYTF	TGTGCCAGCAAAAAGGACATATCTAACTATGGCTACACCTTC
TRBV27	once	NA	TRBJ2-7	15	CASSPGGLRFYEQYF	TGTGCCAGCAGCCCCGGGGGGCTTCGTTTCTACGAGCAGTACTTC
TRBV27	NA	NA	TRBJ2-7	15	CASRLLRDNSYEQYF	TGTGCCAGCAGGCTACTCCGGGACAACTCCTACGAGCAGTACTTC
TRBV15	NA	NA	TRBJ1-4	13	CATSMIQNEKLFF	TGTGCCACCAGCATGATCCAGAATGAAAAACTGTTTTTT
TRBV27	NA	TRBD2	TRBJ2-5	16	CASSPGLAGGEETQYF	TGTGCCAGCAGCCCGGGACTAGCGGGGGGGGAAGAGACCCAGTACTTC
TRBV5-6	NA	TRBD2	TRBJ2-1	17	CASSFILLAGGNNEQFF	TGTGCCAGCAGCTTTATTCTTTTAGCGGGGGGAAACAATGAGCAGTTCTTC
TRBV6-6	NA	NA	TRBJ1-1	13	CASSTQGYTEAFF	TGTGCCAGCAGTACCCAGGGCTACACTGAAGCTTTCTTT
TRBV11-2	NA	NA	TRBJ1-5	15	CASSLDFGFNQPQHF	TGTGCCAGCAGCTTAGATTTCGGGTTCAATCAGCCCCAGCATTTT
TRBV6-5	NA	NA	TRBJ2-7	15	CASSYSRQGLNEQYF	TGTGCCAGCAGTTACTCGAGGCAGGGGCTCAACGAGCAGTACTTC
TRBV19	NA	TRBD1	TRBJ2-5	12	CASGTAQETQYF	TGTGCCAGCGGGACAGCTCAAGAGACCCAGTACTTC
TRBV5-6	once	NA	TRBJ2-2	18	CASRFGWGRLTSTGELFF	TGTGCCAGCAGATTTGGGTGGGGCAGACTGACTAGCACCGGGGAGCTGTTTTTT
TRBV18	NA	TRBD1	TRBJ1-4	15	CASSPTGTTNEKLFF	TGTGCCAGCTCACCGACAGGGACAACTAATGAAAAACTGTTTTTT
TRBV5-1	NA	TRBD1	TRBJ2-1	16	CASSLMTGGSPNEQFF	TGCGCCAGCAGCCTTATGACAGGGGGTTCCCCAAATGAGCAGTTCTTC
TRBV20-1	NA	NA	TRBJ1-1	10	CSSTQIEAFF	TGCAGCTCGACACAGATAGAAGCTTTCTTT
TRBV6-6	NA	TRBD2	TRBJ2-3	16	CASSYTPAGPTDTQYF	TGTGCCAGCAGTTACACTCCAGCGGGGCCCACAGATACGCAGTATTTT
TRBV6-5	NA	TRBD1	TRBJ2-7	13	CASMDRSGYEQYF	TGTGCCAGCATGGACAGGTCGGGGTACGAGCAGTACTTC
TRBV18	NA	TRBD1	TRBJ2-2	14	CASSPLGTAGELFF	TGTGCCAGCTCACCACTCGGGACAGCCGGGGAGCTGTTTTTT
TRBV5-1	NA	TRBD1	TRBJ1-4	14	CASRGDRANEKLFF	TGCGCCAGCAGGGGGGACAGGGCAAATGAAAAACTGTTTTTT
TRBV6-5	NA	TRBD1	TRBJ1-5	15	CASSPQPTGGQPQHF	TGTGCCAGCAGTCCCCAGCCTACAGGGGGCCAGCCCCAGCATTTT
TRBV11-1	NA	TRBD1	TRBJ1-1	16	CASSLFGQGQNTEAFF	TGTGCCAGCAGCTTATTCGGACAGGGACAGAACACTGAAGCTTTCTTT
TRBV2	once	TRBD1	TRBJ1-2	13	CASRWTGGDGYTF	TGTGCCAGCAGGTGGACAGGGGGGGATGGCTACACCTTC
TRBV30	NA	TRBD1	TRBJ2-3	14	CAWTRQGAFATQYF	TGTGCCTGGACCCGACAGGGGGCATTCGCTACGCAGTATTTT
TRBV7-9	NA	TRBD1	TRBJ1-4	19	CASSLVRTGPRATNEKLFF	TGTGCCAGCAGCTTAGTCCGGACAGGGCCGCGGGCAACTAATGAAAAACTGTTTTTT
TRBV4-1	NA	NA	TRBJ2-5	15	CASSRSGQNQETQYF	TGCGCCAGCAGCCGTTCAGGGCAAAACCAAGAGACCCAGTACTTC
TRBV19	NA	TRBD2	TRBJ2-1	16	CASSGSGGASYNEQFF	TGTGCCAGTAGTGGGAGCGGGGGGGCCTCCTACAATGAGCAGTTCTTC
TRBV5-1	NA	NA	TRBJ2-7	13	CASRRDSTYEQYF	TGCGCCAGCAGGCGGGACAGCACCTACGAGCAGTACTTC
TRBV6-5	NA	TRBD1	TRBJ1-1	15	CASSARGPTNTEAFF	TGTGCCAGCAGTGCCAGGGGGCCGACGAACACTGAAGCTTTCTTT
TRBV18	NA	NA	TRBJ1-1	13	CASSPGKGTEAFF	TGTGCCAGCTCACCGGGGAAGGGGACTGAAGCTTTCTTT
TRBV2	NA	TRBD1	TRBJ1-2	14	CASSEGRGLRGYTF	TGTGCCAGCAGTGAAGGCAGGGGGCTTCGGGGCTACACCTTC
TRBV4-1	NA	NA	TRBJ1-4	14	CASKRELANEKLFF	TGCGCCAGCAAAAGGGAGCTGGCTAATGAAAAACTGTTTTTT
TRBV7-9	once	NA	TRBJ1-2	13	CASSLAGSNGYTF	TGTGCCAGCAGCTTAGCCGGGTCTAACGGCTACACCTTC
TRBV5-4	NA	TRBD2	TRBJ2-1	16	CASSLGGGSSYNEQFF	TGTGCCAGCAGCTTGGGCGGGGGGTCTTCCTACAATGAGCAGTTCTTC
TRBV7-8	NA	NA	TRBJ2-2	15	CASSPRLGRAGELFF	TGTGCCAGCAGCCCGAGACTAGGAAGAGCCGGGGAGCTGTTTTTT
TRBV6-6	NA	NA	TRBJ2-5	16	CASSATRRVRGETQYF	TGTGCCAGCAGTGCCACGAGGCGGGTTCGGGGAGAGACCCAGTACTTC
TRBV5-1	NA	NA	TRBJ1-2	14	CASSLADSLYGYTF	TGCGCCAGCAGCTTGGCGGACAGCCTCTATGGCTACACCTTC
TRBV6-1	NA	NA	TRBJ2-3	15	CASSEHRAGTDTQYF	TGTGCCAGCAGTGAGCACAGGGCGGGCACAGATACGCAGTATTTT
TRBV6-1	NA	TRBD1	TRBJ2-1	15	CASSGQGLSYNEQFF	TGTGCCAGCAGTGGACAGGGGCTCTCCTACAATGAGCAGTTCTTC
TRBV29-1	NA	NA	TRBJ1-6	15	CSVESRSSYNSPLHF	TGCAGCGTTGAAAGTAGGAGCTCCTATAATTCACCCCTCCACTTT
TRBV4-1	once	TRBD2	TRBJ2-1	15	CASSKLLAGEIEQFF	TGCGCCAGCAGCAAATTACTAGCGGGGGAGATTGAGCAGTTCTTC
TRBV27	NA	NA	TRBJ2-1	17	CASSPPDTLSSYNEQFF	TGTGCCAGCAGTCCCCCCGACACTTTAAGCTCCTACAATGAGCAGTTCTTC
TRBV12-5	NA	TRBD1	TRBJ1-1	15	CASGLQGDANTEAFF	TGTGCTAGTGGTCTCCAGGGGGACGCGAACACTGAAGCTTTCTTT
TRBV15	NA	TRBD1	TRBJ2-5	13	CATSIDREETQYF	TGTGCCACCAGCATTGACAGGGAAGAGACCCAGTACTTC
TRBV25-1	NA	TRBD1	TRBJ2-3	15	CASSPTGVNTDTQYF	TGTGCCAGCAGTCCGACAGGGGTGAACACAGATACGCAGTATTTT
TRBV4-2	NA	TRBD1	TRBJ2-5	15	CASSQDRTGQETQYF	TGTGCCAGCAGCCAAGATCGGACAGGGCAAGAGACCCAGTACTTC
TRBV5-1	NA	NA	TRBJ1-2	17	CASSLVTGTSSVYGYTF	TGCGCCAGCAGCTTGGTTACGGGAACAAGTAGTGTCTATGGCTACACCTTC
TRBV18	NA	NA	TRBJ2-5	14	CASSPPTSRETQYF	TGTGCCAGCTCACCACCGACTAGTAGAGAGACCCAGTACTTC
TRBV21-1	NA	NA	TRBJ2-5	16	CASSKESEAFIETQYF	TGTGCCAGCAGCAAAGAGAGCGAGGCTTTTATCGAGACCCAGTACTTC
TRBV19	NA	NA	TRBJ1-4	16	CASSIPAQVGDEKLFF	TGTGCCAGTAGTATACCGGCGCAGGTGGGAGATGAAAAACTGTTTTTT